The TCR beta chain under discussion was sequenced for a study of cytomegalovirus exposure and HLA in healthy donors. Regarding the study as a whole: The study designated about 180 TCR beta chains cytomegalovirus-associated. Rare TCR sequences dominated, though some public TCRs recurred in many donors. The classifier was said to identify cytomegalovirus status with high specificity and sensitivity.

This clone was recorded a few times. Its cognate antigen is unknown. Assay used: immunoSEQ multiplex PCR; TCRdb lists only in-frame clones, some missing. In the table there are about 330,000 clones, approximately 86% of which are singletons. This CDR3 is 15 amino acids long. V trimming: 3 bases; J trimming: 5 bases; junction bases outside the gene matches: 3. Germline V gene lookup returns CDR1 SGHTA and CDR2 FQGNSA. The rearrangement joins TRBV7-2 to TRBJ2-1; 11 nucleotides match TRBD2. Sequences were obtained from PBMCs. The TCR originated in a woman in her 30s in good health and CMV-seropositive. CDR3 protein: CASSFSGGAHNEQFF. The DNA for the CDR3 is TGTGCCAGCAGCTTTAGCGGGGGGGCACACAATGAGCAGTTCTTC.